This T cell receptor beta chain was identified during a study of control samples from healthy donors and cancer patients. The method was immunoSEQ multiplex PCR; TCRdb's version includes in-frame clones alone and lacks a portion of them. The table has about 69,000 clones, 84% seen once. The CDR3 length is 14 residues. Unmatched junction bases numbered 5, after V lost 5 bases and J lost 4 bases. The germline V gene encodes CDR1 KGHSH and CDR2 LQKENI. This TCR was recovered from a woman aged 45 to 65 with lung cancer. V gene TRBV18 combines with J gene TRBJ2-5, with 9 bases matching TRBD1. The specimen sequenced was PBMCs. CDR3 sequence: CASSGTGFSETQYF. The CDR3 bases are TGTGCCAGCTCAGGGACAGGGTTTTCAGAGACCCAGTACTTC.